This TCR beta chain appears in the sequencing data of a study of shared clonotypes between healthy human individuals (dated by TCRdb to 2020 to 2021). For context, the study as a whole: A couple of women and a few men aged 18 to 49 years were included in the cohort. To increase sequencing depth and limit assay-specific biases, different laboratories used diverse techniques to prepare libraries and sequence TCR repertoires. The study deeply sequenced blood TCR repertoires of five healthy adults to estimate repertoire size and the extent of clonotype sharing between individuals. Per donor, leukapheresis produced somewhere between about 0.9 and 9.5 billion PBMCs.

Broader findings and caveats from the paper: Based on pairwise subsampling, the degree of clonotype sharing among donors was expected to be affected by sequencing depth. Because the study included a small number of donors, the genetic and exposure-history diversity represented was limited. Sampling was restricted to blood, and TCR repertoires in tissue are likely to differ from TCR repertoires in blood.

As concerns this clone: Its antigen is currently not known. Per-base quality was not reported, and no clone a single base away is much larger than it.

Healthy HIV-negative adults with no recently reported acute infections or vaccinations were included as donors. Only Caucasian adults living in Nashville, Tennessee, USA were represented among the donors. For unsorted samples, roughly 91 million PBMCs were counted, and genomic DNA was extracted using the QIAamp DNA Blood Mini kit. Blood was collected by leukapheresis, and PBMCs were isolated by Ficoll-Histopaque density gradient centrifugation and then cryopreserved in liquid nitrogen vapor phase. TCR CDR3 regions were amplified from genomic DNA by multiplex PCR using the deep immunoSEQ assay. For each cell subset, the extracted genomic DNA was distributed evenly across all wells of several immunoSEQ 96-well plates, and each plate served as one replicate. For unsorted PBMC, about 300 ng of genomic DNA, equivalent to about 30,000 T cell genomes, went into each replicate PCR. Ten immunoSEQ deep assay plates were used to sequence unsorted PBMC genomic DNA. The purified libraries were quantified using a Qubit 3.0 fluorometer, sized with a Bioanalyzer 2100, and then quantified again using the KAPA Library Quantification kit. A separate single-read 150-cycle Illumina NextSeq 550 flow cell was used to sequence each immunoSEQ 96-well plate. From the authors' description of their analysis: Because the immunoSEQ output included only junctional sequences and no quality scores, the filtering could not be the same as the filtering used for full-length reads. To assign V/J genes and CDR3, sequences were annotated against IMGT germline references using PyIR, a Python wrapper for IgBLAST v1.9. Reads were removed for weak V/J assignments (E-value above 1e-6), missing CDR3, stop codons, out-of-frame junctions, or ambiguous translated residues. V3J clonotypes were defined by identical inferred V gene, J gene, and CDR3 amino acid sequence. Percentage overlap between repertoires was calculated by dividing the number of shared unique clonotypes by the size of the smaller repertoire. Repertoire richness was assessed with RTK rarefaction, the Chao1 estimator, and Recon v2.1 estimates of unobserved clonotypes. TCRdb's version of the immuneACCESS table is confined to in-frame rearrangements and falls short of the full clone set. An unresolved V gene accounts for under half of the shortfall where checked; the remainder is of unknown origin. From that table come the V and J calls and clone size; the DNA was used to work out D and trimming. Across this sample there are approximately 440,000 clones, with approximately 77% seen only once. Around 12% of the sample comes from the top ten.

The V end gives up 4 bases and the J end 5 bases, leaving 7 bases in the junction not matched to a gene. CDR1 is given as LGHNA and CDR2 as YNFKEQ, both from the germline V gene. From the cysteine up to the phenylalanine, the CDR3 has a length of 14 residues. Only the CDR3 DNA is retained, 42 bases long and in frame from the first base. The sequence came from a woman in her 40s in good health. Some clones in this sample may be carry-over from other donors' samples. Sequences were obtained from PBMCs. In this chain, TRBV4-2 is recombined with TRBJ1-1; TRBD1 matches 7 bases in the middle. The CDR3 region: CASSLGGQTTEAFF. The DNA sequence reads TGTGCCAGCAGCCTCGGGGGACAGACTACTGAAGCTTTCTTT.